The source of this T cell receptor (beta chain) is a study of T-cell reconstitution after alpha-beta-depleted transplantation in children. Points from the study as a whole: Reportedly, roughly two months post-transplant, alpha-beta T cells arose from several hundred expanded graft clones. T-cell counts and diversity at one year following transplant were attributed mainly to newly produced T cells.

About this clonotype: Antigen: not known.

During its preparation, the TCRbeta library received unique molecular identifiers. TCRdb reanalysed the PCR reads using MiXCR and keeps one entry per CDR3 protein. The sample consists of about 460,000 distinct CDR3 sequences, approximately 10% of them appearing once. Germline V gene lookup returns CDR1 MNHEY and CDR2 SVGEGT. Germline trimming cut 2 bases from V and 2 bases from J; bases unmatched to any gene: 8. This CDR3 has 16 residues. The origin of this receptor is a female patient aged 2-9 years who had a stem cell transplant for aplastic anemia, so the T cells may come from the graft donor. This specimen was PBMCs, mostly from graft donor cells, taken 180 days after TCRalphabeta/CD19-depleted stem cell transplant. This rearrangement joins TRBV6-2 or TRBV6-3 to TRBJ2-7; 8 nucleotides line up with TRBD2. The CDR3 here is CASSYLARGRPYEQYF. CDR3 bases: TGTGCCAGCAGTTACCTGGCGCGCGGGAGGCCCTACGAGCAGTACTTC.